This TCR beta chain was captured in a study of OX40 agonist ivuxolimab in advanced cancers. Germline V lookup: CDR1 LNHDA, CDR2 SQIVND (reference sequence). Trimming shortened V by 1 base and J by 4 bases, and 14 bases separated the two germline ends. This CDR3 has 16 amino acids. Profiling relied on immunoSEQ multiplex PCR, and the TCRdb table lists in-frame clones only, not all of them. Of some 50,000 clones in the sample, about 87% were seen once. The V and J genes are TRBV19 and TRBJ2-1; D possibly corresponds to TRBD1 (5 bases). This clonotype was obtained from an adult with an advanced solid tumor such as melanoma, head and neck, liver or kidney cancer. Material: CD4+ or CD8+ T cells sorted from blood, obtained in a trial of the OX40 agonist ivuxolimab. The chain's CDR3 is CASSIGGQPFYNEQFF. In DNA, the CDR3 is TGTGCCAGTAGTATAGGGGGCCAACCTTTTTACAATGAGCAGTTCTTC.